The present TCR beta chain was sequenced within a study of graft-versus-host responses after intestinal transplantation. For this clone: As yet, its antigen is unknown.

The CDR3 runs to 15 residues. The V and J ends lost 6 bases and 9 bases respectively, with 24 bases between them. Germline CDR1 SGHRS, CDR2 YFSETQ. Some clones are missing from TCRdb's copy, which holds only in-frame ones; the method was immunoSEQ multiplex PCR. Of more than 70,000 clones listed, around 80% are singletons. This TCR derives from a human donor who received an intestinal transplant. The input for sequencing was unstimulated CD4+ T cells sorted from spleen or lymph node cells, taken before intestinal transplant. The V gene is TRBV5-1, the J gene TRBJ2-5, with D possibly TRBD1 on 6 matching bases. As DNA, the CDR3 is TGCGCCAGCAACCCATTGGGGGCTAGTCTTGTTCCCCAGTACTTC. As protein: CASNPLGASLVPQYF.